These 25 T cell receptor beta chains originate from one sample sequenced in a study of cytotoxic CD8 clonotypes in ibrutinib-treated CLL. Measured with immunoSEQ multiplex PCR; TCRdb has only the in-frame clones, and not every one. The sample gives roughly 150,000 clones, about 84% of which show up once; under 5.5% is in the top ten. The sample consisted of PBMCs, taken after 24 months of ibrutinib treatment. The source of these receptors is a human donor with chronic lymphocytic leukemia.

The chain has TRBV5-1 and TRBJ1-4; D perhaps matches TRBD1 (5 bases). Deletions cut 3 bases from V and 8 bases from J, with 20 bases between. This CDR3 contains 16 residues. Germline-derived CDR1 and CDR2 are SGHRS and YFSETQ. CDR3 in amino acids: CASSSRQMRSREKLFF. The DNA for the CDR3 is TGCGCCAGCAGCTCCCGACAGATGAGAAGTCGGGAAAAACTGTTTTTT.

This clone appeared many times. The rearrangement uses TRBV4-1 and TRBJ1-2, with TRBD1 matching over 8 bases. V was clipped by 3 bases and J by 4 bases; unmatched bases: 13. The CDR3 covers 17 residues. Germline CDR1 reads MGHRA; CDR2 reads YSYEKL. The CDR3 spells CASSHHTSRGRFYGYTF. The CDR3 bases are TGCGCCAGCAGCCATCATACCTCCAGGGGGCGCTTCTATGGCTACACCTTC.

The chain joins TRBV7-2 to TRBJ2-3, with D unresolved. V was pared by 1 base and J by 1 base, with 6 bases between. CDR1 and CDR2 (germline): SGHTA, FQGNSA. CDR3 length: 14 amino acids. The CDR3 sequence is CASSLGDGTDTQYF. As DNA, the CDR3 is TGTGCCAGCAGCTTAGGAGACGGCACAGATACGCAGTATTTT.

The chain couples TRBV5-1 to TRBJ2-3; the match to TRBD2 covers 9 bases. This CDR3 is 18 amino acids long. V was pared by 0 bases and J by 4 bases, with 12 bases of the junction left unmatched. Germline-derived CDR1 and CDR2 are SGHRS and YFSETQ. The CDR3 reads CASSLAGGGTSIPDTQYF. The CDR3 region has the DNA TGCGCCAGCAGCTTGGCCGGGGGAGGGACTAGCATCCCAGATACGCAGTATTTT.

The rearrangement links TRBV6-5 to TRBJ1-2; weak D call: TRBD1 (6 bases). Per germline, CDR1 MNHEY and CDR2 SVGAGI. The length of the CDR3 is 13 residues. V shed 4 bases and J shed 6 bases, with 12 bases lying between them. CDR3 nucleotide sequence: TGTGCCAGCAGTTGGGGGCGAACACATGGCTACACCTTC. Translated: CASSWGRTHGYTF.

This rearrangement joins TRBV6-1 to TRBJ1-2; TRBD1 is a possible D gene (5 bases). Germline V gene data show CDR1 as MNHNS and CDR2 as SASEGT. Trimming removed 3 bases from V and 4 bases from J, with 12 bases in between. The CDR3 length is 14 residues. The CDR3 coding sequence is TGTGCCAGCAGTGAGGGCAGGGAAGGCTATGGCTACACCTTC. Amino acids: CASSEGREGYGYTF.

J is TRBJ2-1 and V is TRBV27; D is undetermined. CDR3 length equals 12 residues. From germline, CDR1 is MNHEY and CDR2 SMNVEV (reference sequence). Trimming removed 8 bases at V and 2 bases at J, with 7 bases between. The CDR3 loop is CASLGPYNEQFF. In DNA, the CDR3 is TGTGCCAGCCTTGGACCCTACAATGAGCAGTTCTTC.

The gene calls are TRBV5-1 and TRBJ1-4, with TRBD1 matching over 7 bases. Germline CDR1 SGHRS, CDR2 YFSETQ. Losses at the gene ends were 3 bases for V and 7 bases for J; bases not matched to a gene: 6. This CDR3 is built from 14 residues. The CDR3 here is CASSSQGGGEKLFF. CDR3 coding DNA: TGCGCCAGCAGCTCCCAGGGGGGTGGTGAAAAACTGTTTTTT.

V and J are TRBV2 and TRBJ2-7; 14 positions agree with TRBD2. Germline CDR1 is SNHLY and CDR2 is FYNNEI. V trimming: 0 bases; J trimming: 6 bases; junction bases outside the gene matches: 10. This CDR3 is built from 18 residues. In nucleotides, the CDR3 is TGTGCCAGCAGTGAAGCAAAGATGGGACTAGCGGGAGCTAGCGAGCAGTACTTC. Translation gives CASSEAKMGLAGASEQYF.

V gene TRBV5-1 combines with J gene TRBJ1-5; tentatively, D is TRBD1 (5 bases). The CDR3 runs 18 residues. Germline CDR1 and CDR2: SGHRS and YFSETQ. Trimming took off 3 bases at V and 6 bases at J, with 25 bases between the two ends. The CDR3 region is CASSSLRRDVNSPQPQHF. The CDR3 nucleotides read TGCGCCAGCAGCTCCCTGCGGAGGGACGTAAACTCCCCTCAGCCCCAGCATTTT. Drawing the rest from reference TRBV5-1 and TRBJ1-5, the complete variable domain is KAGVTQTPRYLIKTRGQQVTLSCSPISGHRSVSWYQQTPGQGLQFLFEYFSETQRNKGNFPGRFSGRQFSNSRSEMNVSTLELGDSALYLCASSSLRRDVNSPQPQHFGDGTRLSIL.

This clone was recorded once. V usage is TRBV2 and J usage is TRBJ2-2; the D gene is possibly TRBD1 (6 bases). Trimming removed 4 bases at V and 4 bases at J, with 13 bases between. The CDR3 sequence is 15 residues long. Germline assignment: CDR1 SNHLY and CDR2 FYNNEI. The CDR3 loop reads CASSGGRSPTGELFF. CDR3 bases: TGTGCCAGCAGTGGGGGGCGATCTCCCACCGGGGAGCTGTTTTTT.

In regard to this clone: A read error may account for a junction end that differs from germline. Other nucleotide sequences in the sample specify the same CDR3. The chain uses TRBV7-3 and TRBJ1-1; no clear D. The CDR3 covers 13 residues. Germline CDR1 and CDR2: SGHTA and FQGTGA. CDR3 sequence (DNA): TGTGCCAGCAGCTCACAGCGGAACACTGAGGCTTTCTTT. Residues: CASSSQRNTEAFF.

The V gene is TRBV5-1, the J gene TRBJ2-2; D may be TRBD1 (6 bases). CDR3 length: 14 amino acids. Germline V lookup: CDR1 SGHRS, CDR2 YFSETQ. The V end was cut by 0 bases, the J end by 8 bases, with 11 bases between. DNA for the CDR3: TGCGCCAGCAGCTTGGACAGGGTGGATGGGGAGCTGTTTTTT. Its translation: CASSLDRVDGELFF.

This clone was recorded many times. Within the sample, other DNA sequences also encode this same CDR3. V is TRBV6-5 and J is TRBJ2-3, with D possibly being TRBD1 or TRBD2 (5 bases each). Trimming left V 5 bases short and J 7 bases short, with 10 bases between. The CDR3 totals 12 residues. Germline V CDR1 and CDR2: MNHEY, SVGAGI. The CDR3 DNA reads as TGTGCCAGCAGTCCCCGGGGCTATACGCAGTATTTT. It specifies CASSPRGYTQYF.

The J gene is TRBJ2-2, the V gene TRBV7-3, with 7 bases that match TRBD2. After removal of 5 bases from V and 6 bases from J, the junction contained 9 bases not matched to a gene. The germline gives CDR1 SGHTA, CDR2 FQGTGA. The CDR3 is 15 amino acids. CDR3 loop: CASSQTTLAAGELFF. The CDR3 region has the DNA TGTGCCAGCAGCCAAACCACCCTAGCGGCCGGGGAGCTGTTTTTT. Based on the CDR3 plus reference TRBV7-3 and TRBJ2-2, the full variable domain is GAGVSQTPSNKVTEKGKYVELRCDPISGHTALYWYRQSLGQGPEFLIYFQGTGAADDSGLPNDRFFAVRPEGSVSTLKIQRTERGDSAVYLCASSQTTLAAGELFFGEGSRLTVL.

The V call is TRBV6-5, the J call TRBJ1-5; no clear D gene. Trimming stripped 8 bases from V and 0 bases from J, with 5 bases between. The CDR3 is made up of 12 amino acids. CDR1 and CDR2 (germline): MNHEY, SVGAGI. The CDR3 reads CASGDSNQPQHF. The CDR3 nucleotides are TGTGCCAGCGGGGATAGCAATCAGCCCCAGCATTTT.

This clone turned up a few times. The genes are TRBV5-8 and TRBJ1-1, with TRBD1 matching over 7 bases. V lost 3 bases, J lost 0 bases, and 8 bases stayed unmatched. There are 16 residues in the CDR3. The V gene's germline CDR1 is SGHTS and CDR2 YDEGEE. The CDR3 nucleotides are TGTGCCAGCAGCTATATCACAGGGGCCATGAACACTGAAGCTTTCTTT. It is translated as CASSYITGAMNTEAFF.

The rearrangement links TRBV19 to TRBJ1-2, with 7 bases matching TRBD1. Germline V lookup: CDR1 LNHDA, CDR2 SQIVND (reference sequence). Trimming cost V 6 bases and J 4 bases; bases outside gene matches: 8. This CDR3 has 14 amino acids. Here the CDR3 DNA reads TGTGCCAGTAGCAGGGACAGACGACCCTATGGCTACACCTTC. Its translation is CASSRDRRPYGYTF.

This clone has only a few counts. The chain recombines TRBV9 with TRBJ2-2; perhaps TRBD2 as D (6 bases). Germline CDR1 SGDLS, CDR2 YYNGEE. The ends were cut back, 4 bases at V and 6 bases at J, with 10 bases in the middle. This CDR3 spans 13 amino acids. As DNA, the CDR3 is TGTGCCAGCAGCCCAAGACTAGCCGGGGAGCTGTTTTTT. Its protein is CASSPRLAGELFF. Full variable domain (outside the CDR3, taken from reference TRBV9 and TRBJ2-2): DSGVTQTPKHLITATGQRVTLRCSPRSGDLSVYWYQQSLDQGLQFLIQYYNGEERAKGNILERFSAQQFPDLHSELNLSSLELGDSALYFCASSPRLAGELFFGEGSRLTVL.

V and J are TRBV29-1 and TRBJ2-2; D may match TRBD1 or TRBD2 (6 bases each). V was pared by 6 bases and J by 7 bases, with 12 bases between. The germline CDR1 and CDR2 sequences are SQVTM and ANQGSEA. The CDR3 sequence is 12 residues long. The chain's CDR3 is CSVTGAGGELFF. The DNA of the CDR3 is TGCAGCGTGACGGGGGCTGGCGGGGAGCTGTTTTTT.

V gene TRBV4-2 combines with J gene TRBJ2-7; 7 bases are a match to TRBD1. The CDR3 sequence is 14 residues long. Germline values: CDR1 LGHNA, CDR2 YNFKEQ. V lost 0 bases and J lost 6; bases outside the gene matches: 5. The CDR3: CASSQEGRGSEQYF. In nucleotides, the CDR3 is TGTGCCAGCAGCCAAGAGGGCAGGGGGAGCGAGCAGTACTTC.

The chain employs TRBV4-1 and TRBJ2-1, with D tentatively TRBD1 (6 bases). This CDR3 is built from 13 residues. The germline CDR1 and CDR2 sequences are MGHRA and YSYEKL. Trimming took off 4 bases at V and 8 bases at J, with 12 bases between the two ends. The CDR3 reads CASSLGQTDEQFF. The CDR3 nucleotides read TGCGCCAGCAGCCTCGGACAGACGGATGAGCAGTTCTTC.

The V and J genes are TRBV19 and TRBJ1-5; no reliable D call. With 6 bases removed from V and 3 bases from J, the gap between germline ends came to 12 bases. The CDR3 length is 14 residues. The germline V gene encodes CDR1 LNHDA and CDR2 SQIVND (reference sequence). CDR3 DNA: TGTGCCAGTAGGAAGGAAGTACACAATCAGCCCCAGCATTTT. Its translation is CASRKEVHNQPQHF.

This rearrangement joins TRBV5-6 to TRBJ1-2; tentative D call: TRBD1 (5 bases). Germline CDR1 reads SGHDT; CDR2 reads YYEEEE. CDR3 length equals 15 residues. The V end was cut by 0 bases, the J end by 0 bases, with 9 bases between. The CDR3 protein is CASSLAGQPNYGYTF. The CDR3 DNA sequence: TGTGCCAGCAGCTTGGCGGGGCAGCCTAACTATGGCTACACCTTC. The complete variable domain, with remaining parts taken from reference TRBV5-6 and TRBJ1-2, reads DAGVTQSPTHLIKTRGQQVTLRCSPKSGHDTVSWYQQALGQGPQFIFQYYEEEERQRGNFPDRFSGHQFPNYSSELNVNALLLGDSALYLCASSLAGQPNYGYTFGSGTRLTVV.

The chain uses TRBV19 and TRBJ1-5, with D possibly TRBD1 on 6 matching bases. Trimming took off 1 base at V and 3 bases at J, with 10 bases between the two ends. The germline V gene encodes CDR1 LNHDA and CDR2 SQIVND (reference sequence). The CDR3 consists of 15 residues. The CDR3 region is CASSIGTGNNQPQHF. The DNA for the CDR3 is TGTGCCAGTAGTATAGGCACAGGGAACAATCAGCCCCAGCATTTT.